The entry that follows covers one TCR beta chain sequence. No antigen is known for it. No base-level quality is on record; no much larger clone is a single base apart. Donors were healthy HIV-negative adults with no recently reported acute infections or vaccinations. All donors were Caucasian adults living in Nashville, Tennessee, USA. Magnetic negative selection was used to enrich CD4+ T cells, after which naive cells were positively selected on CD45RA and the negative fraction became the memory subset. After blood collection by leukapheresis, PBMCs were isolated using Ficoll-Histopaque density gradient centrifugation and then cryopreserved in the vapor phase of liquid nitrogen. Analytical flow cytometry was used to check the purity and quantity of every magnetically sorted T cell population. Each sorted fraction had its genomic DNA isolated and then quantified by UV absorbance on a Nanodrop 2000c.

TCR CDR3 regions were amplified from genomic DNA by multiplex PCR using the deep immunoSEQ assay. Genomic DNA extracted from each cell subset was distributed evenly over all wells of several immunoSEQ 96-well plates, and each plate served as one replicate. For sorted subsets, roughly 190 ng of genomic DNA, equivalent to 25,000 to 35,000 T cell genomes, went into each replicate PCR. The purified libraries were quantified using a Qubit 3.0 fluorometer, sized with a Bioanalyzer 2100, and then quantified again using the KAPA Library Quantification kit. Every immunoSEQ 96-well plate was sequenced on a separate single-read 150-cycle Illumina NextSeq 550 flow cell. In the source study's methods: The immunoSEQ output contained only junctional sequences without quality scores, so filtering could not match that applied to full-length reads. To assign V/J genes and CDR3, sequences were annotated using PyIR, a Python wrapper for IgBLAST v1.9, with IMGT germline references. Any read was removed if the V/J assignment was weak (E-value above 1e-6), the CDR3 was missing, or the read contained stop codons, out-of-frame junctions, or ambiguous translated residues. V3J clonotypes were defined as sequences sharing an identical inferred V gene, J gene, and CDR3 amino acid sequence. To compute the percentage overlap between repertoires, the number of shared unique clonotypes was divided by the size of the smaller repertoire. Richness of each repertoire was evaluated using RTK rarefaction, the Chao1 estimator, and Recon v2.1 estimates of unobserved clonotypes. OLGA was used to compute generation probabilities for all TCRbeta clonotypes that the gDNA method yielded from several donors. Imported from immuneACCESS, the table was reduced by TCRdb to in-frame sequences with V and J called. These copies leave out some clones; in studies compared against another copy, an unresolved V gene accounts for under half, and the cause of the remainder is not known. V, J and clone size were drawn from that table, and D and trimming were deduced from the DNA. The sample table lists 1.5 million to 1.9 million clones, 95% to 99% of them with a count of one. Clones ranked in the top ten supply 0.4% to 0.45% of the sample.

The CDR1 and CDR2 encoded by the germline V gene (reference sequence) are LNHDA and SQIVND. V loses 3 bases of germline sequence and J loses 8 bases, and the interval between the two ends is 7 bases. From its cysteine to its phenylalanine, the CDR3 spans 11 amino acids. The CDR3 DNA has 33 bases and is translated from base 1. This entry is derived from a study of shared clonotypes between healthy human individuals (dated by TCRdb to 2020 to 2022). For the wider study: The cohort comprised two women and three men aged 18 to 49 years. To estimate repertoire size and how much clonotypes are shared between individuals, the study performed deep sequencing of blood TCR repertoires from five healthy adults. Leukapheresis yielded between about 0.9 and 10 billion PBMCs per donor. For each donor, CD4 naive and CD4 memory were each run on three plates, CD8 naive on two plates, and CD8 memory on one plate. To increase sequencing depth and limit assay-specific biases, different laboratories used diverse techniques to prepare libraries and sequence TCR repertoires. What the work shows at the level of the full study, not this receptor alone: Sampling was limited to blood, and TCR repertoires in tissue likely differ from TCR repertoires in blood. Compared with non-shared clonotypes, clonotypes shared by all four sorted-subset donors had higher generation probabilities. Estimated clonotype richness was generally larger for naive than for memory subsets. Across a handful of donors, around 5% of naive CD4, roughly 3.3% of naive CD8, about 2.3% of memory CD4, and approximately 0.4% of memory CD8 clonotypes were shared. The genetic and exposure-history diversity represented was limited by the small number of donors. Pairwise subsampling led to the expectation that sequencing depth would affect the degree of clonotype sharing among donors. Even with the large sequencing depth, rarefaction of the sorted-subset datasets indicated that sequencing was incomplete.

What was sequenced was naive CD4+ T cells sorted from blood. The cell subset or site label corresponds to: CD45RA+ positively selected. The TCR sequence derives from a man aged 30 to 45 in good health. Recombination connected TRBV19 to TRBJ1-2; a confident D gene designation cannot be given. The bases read TGTGCCAGTAGTATGTTTGGCGGCTACACCTTC. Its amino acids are CASSMFGGYTF.